This T cell receptor beta chain was profiled in a study of T cell changes during pregnancy in multiple sclerosis. The CDR3 has 17 residues. The V gene's germline CDR1 is MGHDK and CDR2 SYGVNS. Trimming at V came to 2 bases and at J to 1 base, leaving 6 bases not matched to a gene. The method was immunoSEQ multiplex PCR; TCRdb's version includes in-frame clones alone and lacks a portion of them. The profile shows about 42,000 clones, about 85% of them singletons. This sample comprised CD4+ T cells from peripheral blood mononuclear cells, obtained after pregnancy. This receptor was obtained from a female donor with multiple sclerosis, enrolled in a pregnancy study. The gene calls are TRBV25-1 and TRBJ2-3; 10 nucleotides agree with TRBD2. The DNA of the CDR3 is TGTGCCAGCAGTGAACTTAGCGGGGGGCCTCGCACAGATACGCAGTATTTT. Its translation is CASSELSGGPRTDTQYF.